This is a list of T cell receptor beta chains from one sample in a study of beta chain features in type 1 diabetes. This table comes from immunoSEQ multiplex PCR, and its TCRdb copy is limited to in-frame clones, with some not included. The data contain about 740,000 clones, around 15% of them singletons. The source material was naive CD4+ T cells from blood. These TCRs come from a man aged 18 to 30 with type 1 diabetes. CDR3s include the opening cysteine and the closing phenylalanine or tryptophan. The D gene is left open where the match is weak. Clone size is not always given. Where it is, it says once, few, many or a class for expanded clones.

clone_size | j_call | d_call | v_call | cdr3_aa | cdr3_nt
few | TRBJ1-5 | TRBD1 | TRBV23-1 | CASSQSWDRGRSNQPQHF | TGCGCCAGCAGTCAATCTTGGGACAGGGGAAGGAGCAATCAGCCCCAGCATTTT
NA | TRBJ1-6 | TRBD1 | TRBV7-9 | CASSPGQPFPLHF | TGTGCCAGCAGCCCGGGACAGCCTTTTCCCCTCCACTTT
NA | TRBJ2-4 | TRBD1 | TRBV7-2 | CASSPQGDIQYF | TGTGCCAGCAGTCCCCAGGGGGACATTCAGTACTTC
few | TRBJ2-6 | NA | TRBV29-1 | CSVGSGSSGANVLTF | TGCAGCGTTGGGTCGGGGTCCTCTGGGGCCAACGTCCTGACTTTC
few | TRBJ2-3 | NA | TRBV6-5 | CASSPRVGDTQYF | TGTGCCAGCAGTCCCCGGGTAGGGGATACGCAGTATTTT
few | TRBJ2-1 | NA | TRBV19 | CASKPSNGYNEQFF | TGTGCCAGTAAGCCCTCGAACGGGTACAATGAGCAGTTCTTC
NA | TRBJ1-4 | NA | TRBV30 | CAWGVEKLFF | TGTGCCTGGGGCGTTGAAAAACTGTTTTTT
NA | TRBJ2-7 | NA | TRBV2 | CASLGTAIYEQYF | TGTGCCAGTTTAGGGACGGCGATCTACGAGCAGTACTTC
few | TRBJ1-2 | NA | TRBV20-1 | CSASTGYTF | TGCAGTGCTAGTACTGGCTACACCTTC
NA | TRBJ2-3 | NA | TRBV14 | CATSRSGPDTQYF | TGTGCCACCTCCCGGTCGGGGCCAGATACGCAGTATTTT
few | TRBJ1-5 | NA | TRBV6-6 | CASTTGDFQPQHF | TGTGCCAGCACTACCGGGGACTTCCAGCCCCAGCATTTT
few | TRBJ2-1 | TRBD2 | TRBV10-3 | CAISLAGGQDEQFF | TGTGCCATCAGCTTAGCGGGGGGCCAGGATGAGCAGTTCTTC
NA | TRBJ1-1 | NA | TRBV27 | CASSFGPGRLSGRVNTEAFF | TGTGCCAGCAGTTTCGGTCCGGGCCGCCTGTCCGGCAGGGTGAACACTGAAGCTTTCTTT
NA | TRBJ2-2 | NA | TRBV19 | CASSIVAQERGELFF | TGTGCCAGTAGTATCGTTGCCCAAGAGAGGGGGGAGCTGTTTTTT
NA | TRBJ1-5 | TRBD1 | TRBV2 | CASSAGQGAGQPQHF | TGTGCCAGCAGCGCCGGACAGGGGGCCGGTCAGCCCCAGCATTTT
NA | TRBJ2-1 | TRBD2 | TRBV11-2 | CASSRGTSPGRTYNEQFF | TGTGCCAGCAGCCGAGGGACTAGCCCGGGGAGGACCTACAATGAGCAGTTCTTC
NA | TRBJ1-1 | NA | TRBV5-1 | CASSLDGLNTEAFF | TGCGCCAGCAGCTTGGACGGGTTGAACACTGAAGCTTTCTTT
NA | TRBJ1-1 | NA | TRBV6-5 | CASSSSSRYTEAFF | TGTGCCAGCAGTTCCTCGAGCAGGTACACTGAAGCTTTCTTT
NA | TRBJ1-5 | TRBD1 | TRBV10-3 | CASTDRVGNQPQHF | TGTGCCAGCACCGACAGGGTCGGCAATCAGCCCCAGCATTTT
few | TRBJ2-1 | TRBD2 | TRBV19 | CASRFRGEEQFF | TGTGCCAGTAGGTTTCGGGGGGAAGAGCAGTTCTTC
NA | TRBJ1-1 | NA | TRBV4-2 | CASSQPYQGTEAFF | TGTGCCAGCAGCCAACCTTACCAGGGCACTGAAGCTTTCTTT
NA | TRBJ1-5 | NA | TRBV2 | CASSELGLGQPQHF | TGTGCCAGCAGTGAATTAGGTCTTGGTCAGCCCCAGCATTTT
many | TRBJ2-5 | TRBD1 | TRBV30 | CAWRSWTGPGETQYF | TGTGCCTGGAGAAGTTGGACAGGACCTGGGGAGACCCAGTACTTC
few | TRBJ2-1 | TRBD2 | TRBV7-9 | CASSLAFPSGNEQFF | TGTGCCAGCAGCTTAGCCTTTCCTAGCGGCAATGAGCAGTTCTTC
NA | TRBJ2-6 | NA | TRBV10-3 | CAIMEEAGANVLTF | TGTGCCATCATGGAGGAGGCTGGGGCCAACGTCCTGACTTTC
few | TRBJ2-2 | NA | TRBV2 | CASSYQGSGELFF | TGTGCCAGCAGTTATCAGGGATCCGGGGAGCTGTTTTTT
NA | TRBJ2-3 | TRBD2 | TRBV18 | CASSLARGADTQYF | TGTGCCAGCTCCCTGGCACGGGGGGCAGATACGCAGTATTTT
few | TRBJ1-1 | NA | TRBV19 | CASKSGTQGSAEAFF | TGTGCCAGTAAATCGGGGACCCAAGGAAGCGCTGAAGCTTTCTTT
few | TRBJ2-1 | NA | TRBV19 | CASSIVPGRTYNEQFF | TGTGCCAGTAGTATAGTTCCAGGTAGAACCTACAATGAGCAGTTCTTC
few | TRBJ2-6 | NA | TRBV10-3 | CAITGAGANVLTF | TGTGCCATCACTGGGGCCGGGGCCAACGTCCTGACTTTC
NA | TRBJ1-1 | TRBD1 | TRBV6-4 | CASSDSGGLGSEAFF | TGTGCCAGCAGTGACTCAGGGGGCCTGGGGTCTGAAGCTTTCTTT
few | TRBJ2-5 | TRBD2 | TRBV15 | CATSRELAGGYQETQYF | TGTGCCACCAGCAGAGAACTAGCGGGGGGGTACCAAGAGACCCAGTACTTC
few | TRBJ2-7 | NA | TRBV7-2 | CASSLNGPYYEQYF | TGTGCCAGCAGCCTCAATGGACCGTACTACGAGCAGTACTTC
few | TRBJ1-6 | NA | TRBV19 | CASSPGQSEGSPLHF | TGTGCCAGTAGCCCCGGACAGTCGGAAGGATCACCCCTCCACTTT
NA | TRBJ1-2 | TRBD1 | TRBV30 | CAWRVTGGSYGYTF | TGTGCCTGGAGGGTAACAGGGGGAAGTTATGGCTACACCTTC
NA | TRBJ2-5 | NA | TRBV7-2 | CASSLEAGSETQYF | TGTGCCAGCAGCTTAGAGGCGGGCTCGGAGACCCAGTACTTC
few | TRBJ1-6 | NA | TRBV28 | CASSTASVQGWDSPLHF | TGTGCCAGCAGCACTGCGTCGGTACAGGGTTGGGATTCACCCCTCCACTTT
few | TRBJ1-1 | NA | TRBV28 | CASKGRIMNTEAFF | TGTGCCAGCAAGGGCAGGATCATGAACACTGAAGCTTTCTTT
few | TRBJ1-1 | TRBD1 | TRBV7-2 | CASSLTGANTEAFF | TGTGCCAGCAGCTTGACAGGGGCTAACACTGAAGCTTTCTTT
NA | TRBJ2-7 | TRBD1 | TRBV19 | CASTRSGTGNGDEQYF | TGTGCCAGTACCCGATCGGGGACAGGTAATGGAGACGAGCAGTACTTC
few | TRBJ2-3 | NA | TRBV6-6 | CASSYRRGGSVNTQYF | TGTGCCAGCAGTTACAGGAGGGGGGGATCCGTGAATACGCAGTATTTT
few | TRBJ1-1 | NA | TRBV10-3 | CAISDRQGGTEAFF | TGTGCCATCAGTGACAGGCAGGGAGGCACTGAAGCTTTCTTT
NA | TRBJ1-1 | NA | TRBV12-5 | CASGLGTVTEAFF | TGTGCTAGTGGTTTGGGGACAGTCACTGAAGCTTTCTTT
NA | TRBJ2-3 | NA | TRBV19 | CASRKTSSTDTQYF | TGTGCCAGTAGGAAGACATCTAGCACAGATACGCAGTATTTT
few | TRBJ2-1 | NA | TRBV6-1 | CASSGTRNEQFF | TGTGCCAGCAGTGGTACTCGCAATGAGCAGTTCTTC
few | TRBJ1-2 | NA | TRBV15 | CATSRNRDTGYTF | TGTGCCACCAGCAGGAACCGGGACACTGGCTACACCTTC
few | TRBJ2-2 | NA | TRBV10-3 | CAISYQGIIDAGELFF | TGTGCCATCAGTTATCAGGGAATCATCGATGCCGGGGAGCTGTTTTTT
few | TRBJ2-3 | TRBD1 | TRBV28 | CASSLLQGAADTQYF | TGTGCCAGCAGTTTACTTCAGGGGGCGGCAGATACGCAGTATTTT